This entry lists 21 T cell receptor beta chains sequenced from one sample in a study of blood T cell repertoires in COVID-19. TCRdb keeps only in-frame clones here, not all; method: immunoSEQ multiplex PCR. The sample yields some 190,000 clones, 80% seen once. Material for sequencing was peripheral blood. The receptors were sampled from a man in his fifties or sixties with acute or convalescent COVID-19.

The chain couples TRBV2 to TRBJ2-7, with no clear D. The CDR3 is 15 residues long. V gave up 3 bases and J gave up 2 bases, with 14 bases separating them. Germline loops: CDR1 SNHLY, CDR2 FYNNEI. The CDR3 coding sequence is TGTGCCAGCAGTGAGGGTCAGTTAGCCCCCTACGAGCAGTACTTC. Its protein is CASSEGQLAPYEQYF.

This chain links TRBV7-2 with TRBJ2-7; 7 nucleotides match TRBD1. The J segment lost 3 bases and the V segment lost 5 bases, leaving 7 bases of the junction unmatched. The CDR3 covers 14 residues. Germline V gives CDR1 SGHTA, CDR2 FQGNSA. CDR3 coding DNA: TGTGCCAGCAGCAAGACAGGGCTCGGCTACGAGCAGTACTTC. This encodes CASSKTGLGYEQYF.

The rearrangement links TRBV27 to TRBJ1-2; TRBD1 matches at 10 bases. The CDR3 is made up of 15 amino acids. The J segment lost 2 bases and the V segment lost 5 bases, leaving 5 bases of the junction unmatched. Looked up from germline, CDR1 is MNHEY and CDR2 is SMNVEV (reference sequence). The CDR3 region has the DNA TGTGCCAGCAGTACCTGGACAGGGGGGAACTATGGCTACACCTTC. This codes for CASSTWTGGNYGYTF.

The genes are TRBV5-1 and TRBJ2-1; a weak D match, TRBD1 (6 bases). Looked up from germline, CDR1 is SGHRS and CDR2 is YFSETQ. This CDR3 region has 15 residues. V was trimmed by 2 bases and J by 6 bases, leaving 15 bases between them. The DNA of the CDR3 is TGCGCCAGCAGCTTACTTAACAGGGCGGGCAATGAGCAGTTCTTC. It encodes CASSLLNRAGNEQFF.

V and J are TRBV19 and TRBJ2-2; TRBD1 matches 9 bases. There are 14 residues in the CDR3. V lost 6 bases to trimming and J lost 7 bases; unmatched junction nucleotides: 6. Germline CDR1 and CDR2: LNHDA and SQIVND (reference sequence). CDR3 nucleotide sequence: TGTGCCAGTAGCATCACAGGGGGCGACGGGGAGCTGTTTTTT. Translated, it gives CASSITGGDGELFF.

In its sample, this clone was seen once. J is TRBJ1-5 and V is TRBV6-5, with 8 bases fitting TRBD1. The CDR3 covers 14 residues. J was trimmed by 5 bases and V by 10 bases; bases with no gene match: 10. CDR1 and CDR2 from the germline V gene are MNHEY and SVGAGI. CDR3 sequence (DNA): TGTGCCACCACAGGGGGTAAAGGGTATCAGCCCCAGCATTTT. Protein: CATTGGKGYQPQHF.

This chain joins TRBV10-3 and TRBJ2-1; 14 bases fit TRBD2. From germline, CDR1 is ENHRY and CDR2 SYGVKD. The CDR3 is 16 residues long. After removal of 3 bases from V and 8 bases from J, the junction contained 6 bases not matched to a gene. The CDR3 bases are TGTGCCATCAGTGATACGGGACTAGCGGGAGCCTATGAGCAGTTCTTC. Its translation: CAISDTGLAGAYEQFF.

This clone was counted once. The gene calls are TRBV4-3 and TRBJ1-6; the match to TRBD1 covers 8 bases. Germline V gene sequence: CDR1 LGHNA, CDR2 YSLEER. The V segment lost 1 base and the J segment 8 bases; nucleotides outside the gene matches: 10. The CDR3 runs 17 residues. In nucleotides, the CDR3 is TGCGCCAGCAGCCAAGCGGGGACAGGACTAGGGGATTCACCCCTCCACTTT. Translating gives CASSQAGTGLGDSPLHF.

The DNA of the CDR3 is TGTGCCATCAGTGGAGCCCGGACTAGCGCGAAAGAGACCCAGTACTTC. It is translated as CAISGARTSAKETQYF. The chain uses TRBV10-3 and TRBJ2-5; 9 bases are a match to TRBD2. CDR3 size: 16 residues. Germline lookup yields CDR1 ENHRY and CDR2 SYGVKD. After removal of 4 bases from V and 3 bases from J, the junction contained 9 bases not matched to a gene.

A single count supports this clone. V and J are TRBV19 and TRBJ2-3, with TRBD2 matching 7 bases. The trim removed 3 bases at V and 0 bases at J, leaving 6 bases unmatched. This CDR3 comprises 16 residues. From germline, CDR1 is LNHDA and CDR2 SQIVND (reference sequence). CDR3 in amino acids: CASSIALAVSTDTQYF. The CDR3 nucleotides are TGTGCCAGTAGTATTGCCCTAGCGGTTAGCACAGATACGCAGTATTTT.

This clone was observed a single time. V and J are TRBV9 and TRBJ1-1, with D possibly being TRBD1 (5 bases). V lost 3 bases and J lost 9, with 15 bases in between. Germline V CDR1 and CDR2: SGDLS, YYNGEE. The CDR3 is made up of 13 amino acids. The CDR3 loop is CASSAGGGQKAFF. As DNA, the CDR3 is TGTGCCAGCAGCGCTGGGGGAGGGCAGAAAGCTTTCTTT.

This clone was counted only a few times. The chain has TRBV5-1 and TRBJ2-3; tentative D call: TRBD2 (5 bases). This CDR3 has 14 amino acids. Trimming stripped 4 bases from V and 1 base from J, with 10 bases between. Germline V gives CDR1 SGHRS, CDR2 YFSETQ. DNA of the CDR3: TGCGCCAGCAGCCCGGACGGGGGCACAGATACGCAGTATTTT. Translation gives CASSPDGGTDTQYF.

This clone was counted only a few times. The gene calls are TRBV11-2 and TRBJ2-1, with unresolved D. Trimming left V 5 bases short and J 0 bases short, with 8 bases between. The CDR3 contains 14 residues. Germline V lookup: CDR1 SGHAT, CDR2 FQNNGV. DNA of the CDR3: TGTGCCAGCAGCCAGCGAAGCTCCTACAATGAGCAGTTCTTC. It encodes CASSQRSSYNEQFF.

The chain couples TRBV7-3 to TRBJ2-3; D call uncertain. The ends were cut back, 2 bases at V and 2 bases at J, with 11 bases in the middle. The CDR3 runs to 15 residues. CDR1 and CDR2 (germline): SGHTA, FQGTGA. In DNA form, the CDR3 reads TGTGCCAGCAGCTTATGGTCCACTCCCACAGATACGCAGTATTTT. Protein sequence: CASSLWSTPTDTQYF.

This chain connects TRBV13 to TRBJ2-3; TRBD2 aligns across 14 bases. The junction had 4 bases not matched to a gene; V was cut back by 5 bases and J by 6 bases. Germline-derived CDR1 and CDR2 are PRHDT and FYEKMQ (reference sequence). CDR3 length: 15 amino acids. In DNA form, the CDR3 reads TGTGCCAGCAGCATCGGACTAGCGGGAGGCGATACGCAGTATTTT. Translation gives CASSIGLAGGDTQYF.

This clone was counted once. The rearrangement uses TRBV12-3 or TRBV12-4 and TRBJ2-3; TRBD2 matches at 9 bases. V lost 6 bases, J lost 5 bases, and 3 bases stayed unmatched. This CDR3 is built from 13 residues. The CDR3 spells CASRLAGLDTQYF. The CDR3 bases are TGTGCCAGCAGACTAGCGGGCTTAGATACGCAGTATTTT.

The genes are TRBV5-6 and TRBJ1-2; no clear D gene. The CDR3 extends over 13 amino acids. V lost 0 bases, J lost 8 bases, and 11 bases lay in between. Looked up from germline, CDR1 is SGHDT and CDR2 is YYEEEE. CDR3 DNA: TGTGCCAGCAGCTTGGTGGCATCACAGGGCTACACCTTC. As protein: CASSLVASQGYTF.

CDR3 region: CASSSRGANYGYTF. CDR3 coding DNA: TGTGCCAGCAGCTCCAGGGGAGCTAACTATGGCTACACCTTC. This chain uses TRBV4-2 with TRBJ1-2, with TRBD1 as a possible D gene (6 bases). The CDR3 spans 14 residues. In germline, CDR1 is LGHNA, CDR2 YNFKEQ. Deletions cut 5 bases from V and 0 bases from J, with 10 bases between.

The chain combines TRBV6-1 with TRBJ2-4; D not resolved. CDR1 MNHNS and CDR2 SASEGT come from the germline V gene. The CDR3 runs to 14 residues. V was trimmed by 2 bases and J by 8 bases, leaving 13 bases between them. CDR3 in DNA: TGTGCCAGCAGTGAATGGCCCCTGGGCGACATTCAGTACTTC. Amino acids: CASSEWPLGDIQYF.

V usage is TRBV6-5 and J usage is TRBJ2-3, with TRBD1 identical over 11 bases. Per germline, CDR1 MNHEY and CDR2 SVGAGI. The V segment lost 8 bases and the J segment 8 bases; nucleotides outside the gene matches: 9. There are 14 residues in the CDR3. The CDR3: CASGGTGGGGTQYF. CDR3 sequence (DNA): TGTGCCAGCGGGGGGACAGGGGGAGGCGGTACGCAGTATTTT.

About this clone: In the same sample, other DNA sequences code for this CDR3. CDR3 region: CASRRGTSGSNEQFF. CDR3 in DNA: TGTGCCAGCAGGAGAGGGACTAGCGGGAGCAATGAGCAGTTCTTC. The J gene is TRBJ2-1, the V gene TRBV6-5, with TRBD2 matching over 14 bases. This CDR3 region has 15 residues. Germline trimming cut 6 bases from V and 6 bases from J; bases unmatched to any gene: 4. The germline V gene encodes CDR1 MNHEY and CDR2 SVGAGI.